A selection of T cell receptor beta chains follows, all from one sample in a study of identical twins. TCRdb re-called the 5' RACE reads through MiXCR, storing one row per CDR3 protein. The table includes around 200,000 distinct CDR3 sequences, less than 9.5% detected once. The sample was memory (CD45RO+) T cells sorted from blood. These receptors all come from a young woman in good health. CDR3s include the opening cysteine and the closing phenylalanine or tryptophan. Fields, in order: J gene, clone size, V gene, D gene, CDR3 protein, CDR3 DNA. A D gene is named only where the DNA matches it firmly. Expanded clones get a size class; other rows say once, few or many, or leave the size out.

j_call: TRBJ2-3; clone_size: NA; v_call: TRBV6-1; d_call: TRBD2; cdr3_aa: CASSPRGLAGYTDTQYF; cdr3_nt: TGTGCCAGCAGTCCACGTGGACTAGCGGGATACACAGATACGCAGTATTTT
j_call: TRBJ2-3; clone_size: few; v_call: TRBV7-2; d_call: NA; cdr3_aa: CASSLQFADTQYF; cdr3_nt: TGTGCCAGCAGCTTACAGTTTGCAGATACGCAGTATTTT
j_call: TRBJ1-2; clone_size: few; v_call: TRBV21-1; d_call: NA; cdr3_aa: CASSKALTGEYGYTF; cdr3_nt: TGTGCCAGCAGCAAAGCCTTAACAGGGGAATATGGCTACACCTTC
j_call: TRBJ2-3; clone_size: many; v_call: TRBV19; d_call: NA; cdr3_aa: CASRDSTDTQYF; cdr3_nt: TGTGCCAGCCGGGACTCCACAGATACGCAGTATTTT
j_call: TRBJ1-2; clone_size: many; v_call: TRBV5-6; d_call: NA; cdr3_aa: CASSPGTGTIFGYTF; cdr3_nt: TGTGCCAGCAGCCCGGGGACGGGGACGATTTTTGGCTACACCTTC
j_call: TRBJ1-6; clone_size: NA; v_call: TRBV7-2; d_call: NA; cdr3_aa: CASSPGLGYNSPLHF; cdr3_nt: TGTGCCAGCAGTCCGGGTTTGGGATATAATTCACCCCTCCACTTT
j_call: TRBJ2-3; clone_size: few; v_call: TRBV7-9; d_call: NA; cdr3_aa: CASSSEWLYTQYF; cdr3_nt: TGTGCCAGCAGCTCAGAATGGCTATATACGCAGTATTTT
j_call: TRBJ2-7; clone_size: NA; v_call: TRBV7-2; d_call: NA; cdr3_aa: CASSQGQGPYEQYF; cdr3_nt: TGTGCCAGCAGCCAAGGGCAGGGCCCCTACGAGCAGTACTTC
j_call: TRBJ2-3; clone_size: many; v_call: TRBV6-4; d_call: TRBD2; cdr3_aa: CASSVAGGTDTQYF; cdr3_nt: TGTGCCAGCAGTGTAGCGGGAGGCACAGATACGCAGTATTTT
j_call: TRBJ2-3; clone_size: many; v_call: TRBV10-2; d_call: TRBD2; cdr3_aa: CASLGTSGGSTDTQYF; cdr3_nt: TGCGCCTCCCTAGGGACTAGCGGGGGTAGCACAGATACGCAGTATTTT
j_call: TRBJ1-5; clone_size: NA; v_call: TRBV10-3; d_call: NA; cdr3_aa: CATRGGYNQPQHF; cdr3_nt: TGTGCCACAAGGGGGGGCTACAATCAGCCCCAGCATTTT
j_call: TRBJ2-7; clone_size: few; v_call: TRBV27; d_call: NA; cdr3_aa: CASSLYPGSSYEQYF; cdr3_nt: TGTGCCAGCAGTTTATATCCGGGGAGCTCCTACGAGCAGTACTTC
j_call: TRBJ2-7; clone_size: many; v_call: TRBV25-1; d_call: NA; cdr3_aa: CASNDRMYEQYF; cdr3_nt: TGTGCCAGCAATGACAGGATGTACGAGCAGTACTTC
j_call: TRBJ2-1; clone_size: few; v_call: TRBV6-2/TRBV6-3; d_call: TRBD2; cdr3_aa: CASSSITRTSGIGNEQFF; cdr3_nt: TGTGCCAGCAGTTCCATCACCAGGACTAGCGGGATCGGGAATGAGCAGTTCTTC
j_call: TRBJ2-3; clone_size: NA; v_call: TRBV20-1; d_call: NA; cdr3_aa: CSAKGNTDTQYF; cdr3_nt: TGCAGTGCTAAAGGGAACACAGATACGCAGTATTTT
j_call: TRBJ2-1; clone_size: few; v_call: TRBV5-6; d_call: NA; cdr3_aa: CASRFRGARRYNEQFF; cdr3_nt: TGTGCCAGCAGGTTCCGGGGCGCCCGGCGATACAATGAGCAGTTCTTC
j_call: TRBJ1-1; clone_size: few; v_call: TRBV12-3/TRBV12-4; d_call: NA; cdr3_aa: CASRGTLGAEAFF; cdr3_nt: TGTGCCAGCAGAGGGACGTTAGGCGCTGAAGCTTTCTTT
j_call: TRBJ2-7; clone_size: few; v_call: TRBV28; d_call: TRBD2; cdr3_aa: CASSLELADYEQYF; cdr3_nt: TGTGCCAGCAGTTTAGAGCTAGCGGACTACGAGCAGTACTTC
j_call: TRBJ1-1; clone_size: few; v_call: TRBV3-1; d_call: TRBD1; cdr3_aa: CASSPIDRAFNTEAFF; cdr3_nt: TGTGCCAGCAGCCCAATAGACAGGGCTTTTAACACTGAAGCTTTCTTT
j_call: TRBJ1-1; clone_size: NA; v_call: TRBV5-1; d_call: NA; cdr3_aa: CASSLFGTRAMNTEAFF; cdr3_nt: TGCGCCAGCAGCTTGTTTGGGACACGAGCCATGAACACTGAAGCTTTCTTT
j_call: TRBJ2-7; clone_size: NA; v_call: TRBV7-2; d_call: TRBD1; cdr3_aa: CASSQTGGGQYF; cdr3_nt: TGTGCCAGCAGCCAAACAGGGGGAGGGCAGTACTTC
j_call: TRBJ2-5; clone_size: few; v_call: TRBV5-1; d_call: NA; cdr3_aa: CASSLYPGPKETQYF; cdr3_nt: TGCGCCAGCAGCTTATACCCGGGACCCAAGGAGACCCAGTACTTC
j_call: TRBJ2-2; clone_size: NA; v_call: TRBV29-1; d_call: TRBD1; cdr3_aa: CSVGPGQGRTGELFF; cdr3_nt: TGCAGCGTTGGACCCGGACAGGGGAGAACCGGGGAGCTGTTTTTT
j_call: TRBJ1-4; clone_size: many; v_call: TRBV20-1; d_call: NA; cdr3_aa: CSARDRSGATNEKLFF; cdr3_nt: TGCAGTGCTAGAGATCGGTCGGGTGCAACTAATGAAAAACTGTTTTTT
j_call: TRBJ2-5; clone_size: many; v_call: TRBV11-2; d_call: NA; cdr3_aa: CASLGGFQETQYF; cdr3_nt: TGTGCCAGTCTTGGGGGTTTCCAAGAGACCCAGTACTTC
j_call: TRBJ2-1; clone_size: many; v_call: TRBV25-1; d_call: TRBD2; cdr3_aa: CASSELASGTTHNEQFF; cdr3_nt: TGTGCCAGCAGTGAATTAGCTAGCGGGACGACTCACAATGAGCAGTTCTTC
j_call: TRBJ2-1; clone_size: NA; v_call: TRBV5-6; d_call: NA; cdr3_aa: CASSSLGGTTGNEQFF; cdr3_nt: TGTGCCAGCAGCTCGTTGGGCGGAACCACCGGGAATGAGCAGTTCTTC
j_call: TRBJ2-7; clone_size: NA; v_call: TRBV20-1; d_call: NA; cdr3_aa: CSAQNYYEQYF; cdr3_nt: TGCAGTGCACAGAACTATTACGAGCAGTACTTC
j_call: TRBJ2-4; clone_size: few; v_call: TRBV20-1; d_call: NA; cdr3_aa: CSASRVGMAESIQYF; cdr3_nt: TGCAGTGCTAGTAGAGTAGGGATGGCAGAATCCATTCAGTACTTC
j_call: TRBJ2-3; clone_size: few; v_call: TRBV2; d_call: TRBD2; cdr3_aa: CARSGLSDTQYF; cdr3_nt: TGTGCCAGATCGGGACTATCAGATACGCAGTATTTT
j_call: TRBJ2-3; clone_size: many; v_call: TRBV12-3/TRBV12-4; d_call: NA; cdr3_aa: CASSLAPADTQYF; cdr3_nt: TGTGCCAGCAGTTTGGCCCCAGCAGATACGCAGTATTTT
j_call: TRBJ2-5; clone_size: many; v_call: TRBV5-1; d_call: NA; cdr3_aa: CASSLSGQETQYF; cdr3_nt: TGTGCCAGCAGCTTATCAGGGCAGGAGACCCAGTACTTC
j_call: TRBJ1-1; clone_size: NA; v_call: TRBV20-1; d_call: NA; cdr3_aa: CSAALTAREAFF; cdr3_nt: TGCAGTGCCGCCCTGACAGCGCGGGAAGCTTTCTTT
j_call: TRBJ2-1; clone_size: NA; v_call: TRBV20-1; d_call: NA; cdr3_aa: CSAIQQGREQFF; cdr3_nt: TGCAGTGCCATCCAACAGGGCCGGGAGCAGTTCTTC
j_call: TRBJ2-3; clone_size: NA; v_call: TRBV12-3/TRBV12-4; d_call: TRBD2; cdr3_aa: CASSSELAGGWSTDTQYF; cdr3_nt: TGTGCCAGCAGTTCAGAACTAGCGGGGGGGTGGAGCACAGATACGCAGTATTTT
j_call: TRBJ1-1; clone_size: NA; v_call: TRBV6-6; d_call: NA; cdr3_aa: CASSAQITEAFF; cdr3_nt: TGTGCCAGCAGTGCACAGATCACTGAAGCTTTCTTT
j_call: TRBJ2-7; clone_size: NA; v_call: TRBV3-1; d_call: TRBD2; cdr3_aa: CASSGRLGTSGVFSYEQYF; cdr3_nt: TGTGCCAGCAGCGGTCGTCTCGGGACTAGCGGGGTATTCTCCTACGAGCAGTACTTC
j_call: TRBJ2-3; clone_size: few; v_call: TRBV7-8; d_call: TRBD1; cdr3_aa: CASSLGQEADTQYF; cdr3_nt: TGTGCCAGCAGCCTAGGACAGGAAGCAGATACGCAGTATTTT
j_call: TRBJ1-2; clone_size: many; v_call: TRBV5-1; d_call: NA; cdr3_aa: CASRAEGGYGYTF; cdr3_nt: TGCGCCAGCAGGGCGGAAGGTGGCTATGGCTACACCTTC
j_call: TRBJ2-7; clone_size: few; v_call: TRBV7-9; d_call: NA; cdr3_aa: CASSFRTFQYF; cdr3_nt: TGTGCCAGCAGCTTCCGGACCTTCCAGTACTTC
j_call: TRBJ1-1; clone_size: many; v_call: TRBV5-1; d_call: NA; cdr3_aa: CASSPNRVRNTEAFF; cdr3_nt: TGCGCCAGCAGCCCCAACAGGGTACGGAACACTGAAGCTTTCTTT
j_call: TRBJ2-1; clone_size: NA; v_call: TRBV20-1; d_call: TRBD2; cdr3_aa: CSARAGWEQFF; cdr3_nt: TGCAGTGCCAGAGCGGGATGGGAGCAGTTCTTC
j_call: TRBJ2-2; clone_size: many; v_call: TRBV12-3/TRBV12-4; d_call: NA; cdr3_aa: CASSLAGRHTGELFF; cdr3_nt: TGTGCCAGCAGTTTAGCGGGACGGCACACCGGGGAGCTGTTTTTT
j_call: TRBJ1-2; clone_size: few; v_call: TRBV6-1; d_call: TRBD1; cdr3_aa: CASISGTASGGYTF; cdr3_nt: TGTGCCAGCATCTCCGGGACAGCCTCCGGTGGCTACACCTTC
j_call: TRBJ2-2; clone_size: NA; v_call: TRBV4-1; d_call: NA; cdr3_aa: CASSPGLDAGELFF; cdr3_nt: TGCGCCAGCAGCCCGGGACTCGACGCCGGGGAGCTGTTTTTT
j_call: TRBJ1-3; clone_size: few; v_call: TRBV12-3/TRBV12-4; d_call: TRBD1; cdr3_aa: CASSLRQGGGNTIYF; cdr3_nt: TGTGCCAGCAGTTTAAGACAGGGGGGTGGAAACACCATATATTTT
j_call: TRBJ2-1; clone_size: NA; v_call: TRBV7-9; d_call: TRBD2; cdr3_aa: CASSGTSDHNEQFF; cdr3_nt: TGTGCCAGCAGCGGGACTAGCGACCACAATGAGCAGTTCTTC
j_call: TRBJ1-4; clone_size: few; v_call: TRBV4-1; d_call: TRBD1; cdr3_aa: CASSTTGEGTNEKLFF; cdr3_nt: TGCGCCAGCAGCACGACAGGGGAGGGGACTAATGAAAAACTGTTTTTT
j_call: TRBJ2-1; clone_size: many; v_call: TRBV20-1; d_call: TRBD2; cdr3_aa: CSASLAGVTYNEQFF; cdr3_nt: TGCAGTGCCTCTCTAGCGGGAGTAACCTACAATGAGCAGTTCTTC
j_call: TRBJ2-1; clone_size: few; v_call: TRBV20-1; d_call: TRBD2; cdr3_aa: CSAPLVLAGDTRGNEQFF; cdr3_nt: TGCAGTGCACCCCTCGTGTTAGCGGGGGACACGCGCGGCAATGAGCAGTTCTTC
j_call: TRBJ1-1; clone_size: many; v_call: TRBV7-8; d_call: TRBD1; cdr3_aa: CASSLLRGPTEAFF; cdr3_nt: TGTGCCAGCAGCTTATTAAGGGGGCCAACTGAAGCTTTCTTT
j_call: TRBJ1-1; clone_size: few; v_call: TRBV5-1; d_call: NA; cdr3_aa: CASSWGGSSTEAFF; cdr3_nt: TGCGCCAGCAGCTGGGGGGGGTCAAGCACTGAAGCTTTCTTT
j_call: TRBJ2-3; clone_size: few; v_call: TRBV6-1; d_call: TRBD2; cdr3_aa: CASSEARLAGVVDTQYF; cdr3_nt: TGTGCCAGCAGTGAAGCGCGGCTAGCGGGAGTAGTTGATACGCAGTATTTT
j_call: TRBJ1-6; clone_size: few; v_call: TRBV2; d_call: NA; cdr3_aa: CASSGRSGGGSPLHF; cdr3_nt: TGTGCCAGCAGTGGAAGGTCGGGGGGGGGATCACCCCTCCACTTT
j_call: TRBJ2-1; clone_size: NA; v_call: TRBV6-6; d_call: TRBD2; cdr3_aa: CASIPSGTDEQFF; cdr3_nt: TGTGCCAGCATCCCTAGCGGGACGGATGAGCAGTTCTTC